The 8 T cell receptor beta chains reported below all come from one sample, sequenced in a study of siplizumab effects on memory and regulatory T cells. Profiling relied on immunoSEQ multiplex PCR, and the TCRdb table lists in-frame clones only, not all of them. The table has over 65,000 clones, approximately 95% seen once. Material for sequencing was CD8+ T cells sorted from blood. The source of these receptors is a human donor in good health.

This clone was found once. The rearrangement joins TRBV29-1 to TRBJ2-7; no clear D. V was pared by 7 bases and J by 5 bases, with 18 bases between. The germline gives CDR1 SQVTM, CDR2 ANQGSEA. The CDR3 length is 13 residues. The chain's CDR3 is CSGRPEGTHEQYF. The CDR3 DNA sequence: TGCAGCGGCCGCCCTGAAGGTACCCACGAGCAGTACTTC.

This chain joins TRBV6-1 and TRBJ2-1, with D possibly matching TRBD2 (6 bases). This CDR3 comprises 16 residues. Per the germline V gene, CDR1 is MNHNS and CDR2 is SASEGT. Trimming took off 2 bases at V and 4 bases at J, with 15 bases between the two ends. The CDR3 loop reads CASSELRGSRYNEQFF. In DNA, the CDR3 is TGTGCCAGCAGTGAATTGCGGGGAAGTAGGTACAATGAGCAGTTCTTC.

V and J are TRBV4-1 and TRBJ2-1; TRBD2 might be the D (5 bases). The CDR3 runs 16 residues. Germline CDR1 MGHRA, CDR2 YSYEKL. Trimming stripped 0 bases from V and 6 bases from J, with 15 bases between. The CDR3 sequence is CASSQDGSSWGNEQFF. CDR3 in DNA: TGCGCCAGCAGCCAAGATGGGAGCTCGTGGGGCAATGAGCAGTTCTTC.

V is TRBV2 and J is TRBJ1-1; D unclear. CDR3 length: 14 residues. The V gene's germline CDR1 is SNHLY and CDR2 FYNNEI. V was shortened by 8 bases and J by 5 bases, with 18 bases between the two germline ends. CDR3 coding DNA: TGTGCCAGCGGCAGTGGAGACCGGAGGACTGAAGCTTTCTTT. Translating gives CASGSGDRRTEAFF. Full variable domain (outside the CDR3, taken from reference TRBV2 and TRBJ1-1): EPEVTQTPSHQVTQMGQEVILRCVPISNHLYFYWYRQILGQKVEFLVSFYNNEISEKSEIFDDQFSVERPDGSNFTLKIRSTKLEDSAMYFCASGSGDRRTEAFFGQGTRLTVV.

The chain has TRBV7-6 and TRBJ2-1, with 11 bases identical to TRBD2. This CDR3 has 14 residues. J was trimmed by 12 bases and V by 5 bases; bases with no gene match: 9. CDR1 is SGHVS and CDR2 is FNYEAQ in the germline V gene. For the CDR3, the DNA is TGTGCCAGCAGCAGAAGTCAAGGACTAGCGGGGCAGTTCTTC. Translation gives CASSRSQGLAGQFF.

Concerning this clone: This sample also contains other DNA sequences that code for the same CDR3. The V gene is TRBV7-3, the J gene TRBJ2-5; 7 bases line up with TRBD2. The germline V gene encodes CDR1 SGHTA and CDR2 FQGTGA. This CDR3 has 14 amino acids. With 2 bases clipped from V and 5 bases from J, the junction kept 5 bases outside the gene matches. The CDR3 spells CASSLVGGSETQYF. The CDR3, as DNA: TGTGCCAGCAGCTTAGTTGGCGGGAGTGAGACCCAGTACTTC.

This chain connects TRBV14 to TRBJ2-3; the D call may be TRBD1 or TRBD2 (5 bases each). Germline V gene lookup returns CDR1 SGHDN and CDR2 FVKESK. Trimming stripped 4 bases from V and 4 bases from J, with 12 bases between. The CDR3 consists of 14 residues. The CDR3 nucleotides read TGTGCCAGCAGCCGCGTCCTGGGGGCAGATACGCAGTATTTT. Its translation: CASSRVLGADTQYF.

The V gene is TRBV5-1, the J gene TRBJ2-7; 7 bases line up with TRBD1. The CDR3 runs 14 residues. After removal of 4 bases from V and 4 bases from J, the junction contained 8 bases not matched to a gene. Germline CDR1 and CDR2: SGHRS and YFSETQ. The DNA for the CDR3 is TGCGCCAGCAGCCCGACGACAGGGCCTTACGAGCAGTACTTC. It translates to CASSPTTGPYEQYF.